The 16 T cell receptor beta chains below were found in one sample sequenced in a study of PD-1 blockade in classical Hodgkin lymphoma. Some clones are missing from TCRdb's copy, which holds only in-frame ones; the method was immunoSEQ multiplex PCR. The data contain tens of thousands of clones, around 86% of them singletons. Exposure to brentuximab vedotin varied, and each patient had relapsed following autologous stem cell transplantation. The sample consisted of peripheral blood mononuclear cells (PBMCs), taken at baseline. These receptors all stem from a human donor with classical Hodgkin lymphoma.

The gene calls are TRBV25-1 and TRBJ1-2, with 10 bases matching TRBD1. V shed 4 bases, J shed 6 bases, and the junction held 8 bases outside the gene matches. The CDR3 sequence is 15 residues long. Germline values: CDR1 MGHDK, CDR2 SYGVNS. The CDR3 region has the DNA TGTGCCAGCAGTGCCGTAGACAGGGGGCTTCATGGCTACACCTTC. It codes for CASSAVDRGLHGYTF.

The genes are TRBV15 and TRBJ2-7; possible D gene TRBD2, 5 bases. The CDR3 contains 15 residues. Per the germline V gene, CDR1 is LNHNV and CDR2 is YYDKDF (reference sequence). Trimming cost V 0 bases and J 7 bases, with 16 bases left between them. CDR3 coding DNA: TGTGCCACCAGCAGAGATAGGACCAAAGCGGAGGAGCAGTACTTC. Its protein product is CATSRDRTKAEEQYF.

The chain has TRBV7-9 and TRBJ2-7; D tentatively reads TRBD1 or TRBD2 (5 bases each). V lost 5 bases and J lost 1, with 12 bases in between. CDR3 length: 14 residues. Germline V lookup: CDR1 SEHNR, CDR2 FQNEAQ (reference sequence). CDR3 region: CASSPPGRSYEQYF. The CDR3 DNA follows: TGTGCCAGCAGCCCACCGGGACGGTCCTACGAGCAGTACTTC.

The chain links TRBV27 to TRBJ1-5; D remains unclear. CDR3 length: 14 amino acids. V shed 5 bases and J shed 1 base, with 9 bases lying between them. Germline V gene sequence: CDR1 MNHEY, CDR2 SMNVEV (reference sequence). The DNA of the CDR3 is TGTGCCAGCAGTCCTGCGGGAAGCAATCAGCCCCAGCATTTT. Protein sequence: CASSPAGSNQPQHF.

The V call is TRBV4-3, the J call TRBJ2-5; D perhaps matches TRBD2 (6 bases). Trimming took off 1 base at V and 4 bases at J, with 10 bases between the two ends. The germline gives CDR1 LGHNA, CDR2 YSLEER. The CDR3 is 14 residues long. CDR3 loop: CASSQGLEAETQYF. The CDR3 DNA follows: TGCGCCAGCAGCCAAGGACTAGAAGCAGAGACCCAGTACTTC.

The V gene is TRBV5-1, the J gene TRBJ2-1, with TRBD2 matching 12 bases. With V trimmed by 4 bases and J by 10 bases, 3 bases remained unmatched. The CDR3 contains 13 residues. Looked up from germline, CDR1 is SGHRS and CDR2 is YFSETQ. The CDR3: CASSTGLAGEQFF. CDR3 nucleotides: TGCGCCAGCAGCACAGGACTAGCGGGGGAGCAGTTCTTC.

This chain links TRBV11-1 with TRBJ2-3, with D hard to call. Trimming left V 5 bases short and J 2 bases short, with 11 bases between. The CDR3 runs to 14 residues. Germline V gene lookup returns CDR1 SGHAT and CDR2 FQDESV (reference sequence). Here the CDR3 reads CASSPSWITDTQYF. The CDR3, as DNA: TGTGCCAGCAGCCCCTCTTGGATCACAGATACGCAGTATTTT. The full variable domain, with the rest looked up from reference TRBV11-1 and TRBJ2-3, is EAEVAQSPRYKITEKSQAVAFWCDPISGHATLYWYRQILGQGPELLVQFQDESVVDDSQLPKDRFSAERLKGVDSTLKIQPAELGDSAMYLCASSPSWITDTQYFGPGTRLTVL.

The chain has TRBV7-8 and TRBJ1-2, with 7 bases that match TRBD1. The CDR3 runs to 18 residues. The ends lost 2 bases at V and 1 base at J; junction bases unmatched: 13. In germline, CDR1 is SGHVS, CDR2 FQNEAQ. CDR3 amino acids: CASSLSLTFGQVNYGYTF. CDR3 coding DNA: TGTGCCAGCAGCTTATCGCTCACGTTCGGACAGGTTAACTATGGCTACACCTTC.

The chain employs TRBV30 and TRBJ1-2, with D possibly matching TRBD1 (5 bases). The CDR3 has 13 residues. Germline assignment: CDR1 GTSNPN and CDR2 SVGIG (reference sequence). The V gene lost 1 base and the J gene lost 6 bases, with 12 bases spanning the gap. CDR3 residues: CAWSARVIDGYTF. For the CDR3, the DNA is TGTGCCTGGAGTGCCAGGGTTATCGATGGCTACACCTTC.

The chain joins TRBV18 to TRBJ1-2, with D tentatively TRBD1 (6 bases). This CDR3 contains 17 residues. V lost 2 bases to trimming and J lost 6 bases, with 22 bases between them. CDR1 is KGHSH and CDR2 is LQKENI in the germline V gene. The CDR3 sequence: CASSPFPGHKDGDGYTF. DNA for the CDR3: TGTGCCAGCTCACCATTTCCGGGACACAAGGACGGAGATGGCTACACCTTC.

Only one count was recorded for this clone. The genes are TRBV28 and TRBJ1-1; D not certain. Trimming pared 5 bases from V and 10 bases from J, leaving 20 bases between. The germline CDR1 and CDR2 sequences are MDHEN and SYDVKM. This CDR3 contains 14 residues. CDR3 amino acids: CASSAFNSGVGAFF. The CDR3 nucleotides are TGTGCCAGCAGTGCTTTCAACAGCGGGGTAGGAGCTTTCTTT.

The chain combines TRBV14 with TRBJ1-3, with 9 bases that match TRBD1. This CDR3 has 16 residues. V lost 3 bases, J lost 1 base, and 4 bases stayed unmatched. Germline CDR1 reads SGHDN; CDR2 reads FVKESK. The CDR3 bases are TGTGCCAGCAGCCAGGAACAGGGGGCGTCTGGAAACACCATATATTTT. Translation: CASSQEQGASGNTIYF.

This clone was observed a single time. This chain links TRBV4-3 with TRBJ2-3; TRBD2 matches 8 bases. The CDR3 is 15 residues long. V trimming: 4 bases; J trimming: 0 bases; junction bases outside the gene matches: 3. Germline V gene data show CDR1 as LGHNA and CDR2 as YSLEER. CDR3 nucleotide sequence: TGCGCCAGCAGCCCCCGGGGGGGGAGCACAGATACGCAGTATTTT. This encodes CASSPRGGSTDTQYF.

The rearrangement links TRBV19 to TRBJ2-5; D remains unclear. The CDR3 runs 15 residues. V lost 2 bases to trimming and J lost 2 bases, with 12 bases between them. Per germline, CDR1 LNHDA and CDR2 SQIVND (reference sequence). CDR3 DNA: TGTGCCAGTAGTATATTCGTCCACAATCAAGAGACCCAGTACTTC. It translates to CASSIFVHNQETQYF.

The rearrangement links TRBV11-3 to TRBJ1-1; weak D call: TRBD1 (5 bases). The CDR3 runs 15 residues. V was shortened by 1 base and J by 1 base, with 10 bases between the two germline ends. Germline values: CDR1 SGHNT, CDR2 YENEEA. Here the CDR3 reads CASSLGGGSNTEAFF. The CDR3 DNA follows: TGTGCCAGCAGCTTAGGGGGGGGATCGAACACTGAAGCTTTCTTT.

This chain uses TRBV4-1 with TRBJ2-7, with 8 bases matching TRBD1. Germline V gene data show CDR1 as MGHRA and CDR2 as YSYEKL. J lost 2 bases, V lost 3 bases, and 3 bases had no gene match. This CDR3 contains 14 residues. In nucleotides, the CDR3 is TGCGCCAGCAGCCAGGGACAGGCGACCTACGAGCAGTACTTC. Translation gives CASSQGQATYEQYF.